Listed here are 3 T cell receptor beta chains from one sample, sequenced in a study of T cell changes during pregnancy in multiple sclerosis. The data were produced by immunoSEQ multiplex PCR, yet TCRdb's version contains in-frame clones alone and is incomplete. The sample shows 25,000 to 30,000 clones, under 90% of them seen only once. Specimen: CD4+ T cells from peripheral blood mononuclear cells, collected in the first trimester of pregnancy. Receptors were obtained from a female donor in good health, enrolled as a control in a pregnancy study.

The chain carries TRBV18 and TRBJ2-2; D is unresolved. The V gene's germline CDR1 is KGHSH and CDR2 LQKENI. This CDR3 is built from 13 residues. V lost 6 bases and J lost 5, with 10 bases in between. The CDR3 reads CASSSARTGELFF. For the CDR3, the DNA is TGTGCCAGCTCCTCGGCGAGGACCGGGGAGCTGTTTTTT.

This clone has just one count. V usage is TRBV7-2 and J usage is TRBJ1-2, with TRBD1 matching over 9 bases. The CDR3 totals 15 residues. The germline CDR1 and CDR2 sequences are SGHTA and FQGNSA. J lost 4 bases, V lost 6 bases, and 9 bases had no gene match. The CDR3 spells CASSYGTGRVYGYTF. DNA for the CDR3: TGTGCCAGCAGTTATGGGACAGGGCGCGTCTATGGCTACACCTTC.

The chain combines TRBV18 with TRBJ2-1; 10 nucleotides align to TRBD2. The CDR3 covers 17 residues. V was pared by 1 base and J by 2 bases, with 5 bases of the junction left unmatched. The germline V gene has CDR1 KGHSH and CDR2 LQKENI. The CDR3 sequence is CASSPQPSGRAYNEQFF. The CDR3 coding sequence is TGTGCCAGCTCACCACAGCCTAGCGGGAGAGCCTACAATGAGCAGTTCTTC.